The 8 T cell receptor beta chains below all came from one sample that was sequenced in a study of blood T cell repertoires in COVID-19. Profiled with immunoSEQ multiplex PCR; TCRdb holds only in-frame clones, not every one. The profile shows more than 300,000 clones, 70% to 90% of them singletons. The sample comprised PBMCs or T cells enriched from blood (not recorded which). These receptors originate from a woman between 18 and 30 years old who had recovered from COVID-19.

The CDR3 DNA follows: TGTGCCAGCAGCTTACTGCAGGGTGGGTCTGGCTACACCTTC. It is translated as CASSLLQGGSGYTF. The rearrangement links TRBV7-8 to TRBJ1-2; possibly TRBD1 for D (5 bases). The CDR3 runs 14 residues. Germline CDR1 SGHVS, CDR2 FQNEAQ. The V gene lost 2 bases and the J gene lost 7 bases, with 14 bases spanning the gap.

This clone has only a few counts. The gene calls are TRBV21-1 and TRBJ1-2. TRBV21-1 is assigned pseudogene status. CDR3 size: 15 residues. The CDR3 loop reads CASPGTGKKNYGYTF. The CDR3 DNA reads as TGTGCCAGCCCCGGTACGGGGAAGAAGAACTATGGCTACACCTTC.

The CDR3 here is CASSYSSGKSAFF. The CDR3 coding sequence is TGTGCCAGCAGTTACTCATCGGGGAAATCAGCTTTCTTT. The chain recombines TRBV6-5 with TRBJ1-1; no clear D. Germline V gives CDR1 MNHEY, CDR2 SVGAGI. This CDR3 region has 13 residues. Trimming cost V 0 bases and J 10 bases, with 12 bases left between them.

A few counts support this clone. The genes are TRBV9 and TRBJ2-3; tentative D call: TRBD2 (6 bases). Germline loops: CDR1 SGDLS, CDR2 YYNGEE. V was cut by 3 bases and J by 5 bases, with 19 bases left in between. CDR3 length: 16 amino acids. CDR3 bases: TGTGCCAGCAGCGACCGAGGGACCATTAGCGGAGATACGCAGTATTTT. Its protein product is CASSDRGTISGDTQYF.

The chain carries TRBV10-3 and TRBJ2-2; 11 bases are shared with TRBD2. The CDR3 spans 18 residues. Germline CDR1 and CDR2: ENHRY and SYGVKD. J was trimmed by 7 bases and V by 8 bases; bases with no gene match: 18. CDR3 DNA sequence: TGTGCCATCTCCCTCGTCGGGCTAGCGGGGGGTCCTTTCGGGGAGCTGTTTTTT. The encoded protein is CAISLVGLAGGPFGELFF.

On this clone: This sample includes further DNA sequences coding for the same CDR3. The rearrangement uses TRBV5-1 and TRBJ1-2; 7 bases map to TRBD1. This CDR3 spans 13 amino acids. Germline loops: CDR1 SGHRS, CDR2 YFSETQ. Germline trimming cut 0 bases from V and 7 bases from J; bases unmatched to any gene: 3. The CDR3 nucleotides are TGCGCCAGCAGCTTGGGTCAGGGGGGTGGCTACACCTTC. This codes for CASSLGQGGGYTF.

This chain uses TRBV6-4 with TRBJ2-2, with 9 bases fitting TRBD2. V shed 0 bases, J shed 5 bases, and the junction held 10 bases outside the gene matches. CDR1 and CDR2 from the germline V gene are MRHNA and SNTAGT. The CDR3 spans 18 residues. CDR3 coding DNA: TGTGCCAGCAGTGACTCGGACTCGCGGGGGGGCCGGACCGGGGAGCTGTTTTTT. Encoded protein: CASSDSDSRGGRTGELFF.

In nucleotides, the CDR3 is TGTGCCAGCAGCCAAGAGAGAGAGCAGTACTTC. This translates into CASSQEREQYF. This rearrangement joins TRBV3-1 (or the pseudogene TRBV3-2) to TRBJ2-7, with no clear D. There are 11 residues in the CDR3. V was trimmed by 0 bases and J by 7 bases, leaving 4 bases between them. Germline CDR1 is LGHDT and CDR2 is YNNKEL (reference sequence).